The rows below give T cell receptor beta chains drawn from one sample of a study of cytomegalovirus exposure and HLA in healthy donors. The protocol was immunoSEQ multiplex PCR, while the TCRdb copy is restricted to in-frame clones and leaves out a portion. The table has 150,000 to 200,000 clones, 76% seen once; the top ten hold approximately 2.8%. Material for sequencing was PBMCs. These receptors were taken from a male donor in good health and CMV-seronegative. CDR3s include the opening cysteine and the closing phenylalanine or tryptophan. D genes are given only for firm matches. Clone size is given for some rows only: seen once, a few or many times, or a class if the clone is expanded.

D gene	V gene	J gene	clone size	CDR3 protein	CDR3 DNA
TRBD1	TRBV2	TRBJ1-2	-	CASNRDRDYGYTF	TGTGCCAGCAATCGGGACAGGGACTATGGCTACACCTTC
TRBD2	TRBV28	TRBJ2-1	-	CASNRAGGPYNEQFF	TGTGCCAGCAATAGAGCGGGGGGGCCCTACAATGAGCAGTTCTTC
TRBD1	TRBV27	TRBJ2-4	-	CASSLSSPTGDLRESKNIQYF	TGTGCCAGCAGTTTATCGTCTCCGACAGGGGATTTGAGAGAGTCCAAAAACATTCAGTACTTC
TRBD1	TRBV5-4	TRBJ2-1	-	CASSFPGTGYNEQFF	TGTGCCAGCAGCTTCCCCGGGACAGGGTACAATGAGCAGTTCTTC
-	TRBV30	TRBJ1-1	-	CAWSTGFVGGSTQAFF	TGTGCCTGGAGTACGGGATTCGTAGGTGGGTCCACTCAAGCTTTCTTT
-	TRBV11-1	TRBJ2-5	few	CASSLEAWETQYF	TGTGCCAGCAGCTTGGAGGCGTGGGAGACCCAGTACTTC
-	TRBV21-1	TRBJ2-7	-	CASSKEGQGTSYEQYF	TGTGCCAGCAGCAAAGAGGGACAGGGGACGTCCTACGAGCAGTACTTC
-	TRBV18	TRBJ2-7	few	CASSPSLGALDEQYF	TGTGCCAGCTCACCCTCCCTAGGGGCCCTGGACGAGCAGTACTTC
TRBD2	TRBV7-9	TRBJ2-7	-	CASSHTTSGGPYEQYF	TGTGCCAGCAGCCATACGACTAGCGGGGGTCCCTACGAGCAGTACTTC
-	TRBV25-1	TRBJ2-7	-	CASSDPAGRGNYEQYF	TGTGCCAGCAGTGACCCCGCGGGACGGGGGAACTACGAGCAGTACTTC
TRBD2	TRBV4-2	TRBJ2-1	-	CASSLYSVGTRDNEQFF	TGTGCCAGCAGCCTCTATTCTGTCGGGACTAGGGACAATGAGCAGTTCTTC
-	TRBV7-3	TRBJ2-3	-	CASSHEAADTQYF	TGTGCCAGCAGCCACGAGGCGGCGGATACGCAGTATTTT